This T cell receptor beta chain was recovered during a study of blood T cell repertoires in COVID-19. Study overall: T cells, B-cell-depleted T cells, or PBMCs supplied cDNA or gDNA.

Enrollees, about 18 to 89 years old, lived in 20 to 25 US areas. Categorization into cohorts depended on clinical history that participants reported. This clone came up a few times. In the authors' methods: Reference gene primer amplification yielded estimated nucleated cell counts. Repertoires were generated with immunoSEQ multiplex PCR, while TCRdb's copy carries only in-frame clones and drops some. V and J calls and clone size are copied from that table; D and trimming were computed from the DNA. Among about 220,000 clones, about 87% were seen once, and the ten largest hold under 3%. Trimming pared 3 bases from V and 2 bases from J, leaving 11 bases between. Germline V gene data show CDR1 as SGHRS and CDR2 as YFSETQ. The CDR3 totals 14 residues.

The sample comprised PBMCs or T cells enriched from blood (not recorded which). The rearrangement joins TRBV5-1 to TRBJ1-1; maybe TRBD1 (5 bases). This sequence originates from a woman aged 25-40 years who had recovered from COVID-19. The CDR3 DNA reads as TGCGCCAGCAGCTCGACCGGGGGTAACACTGAAGCTTTCTTT. The encoded protein is CASSSTGGNTEAFF. Combining the CDR3 with reference TRBV5-1 and TRBJ1-1 gives the whole variable domain KAGVTQTPRYLIKTRGQQVTLSCSPISGHRSVSWYQQTPGQGLQFLFEYFSETQRNKGNFPGRFSGRQFSNSRSEMNVSTLELGDSALYLCASSSTGGNTEAFFGQGTRLTVV.